These T cell receptor beta chains were read from a single sample in a study of blood T cell repertoires in COVID-19. Repertoires were generated with immunoSEQ multiplex PCR, while TCRdb's copy carries only in-frame clones and drops some. The sample lists under 100,000 clones; around 87% were seen once. The sequenced sample consisted of peripheral blood. Source of these receptors: a male donor with acute or convalescent COVID-19. Both conserved end residues are trimmed from each CDR3. The D gene is left open where the match is weak.

V	J	D	CDR3
TRBV11-1	TRBJ1-2	TRBD1	ASSFRTGSGGYT
TRBV2	TRBJ1-4	.	ASYGGAGEKLF
TRBV15	TRBJ2-5	TRBD2	ATSRDWGSGDGETQY
TRBV7-9	TRBJ1-2	.	ASSLGVSSGYT
TRBV19	TRBJ1-1	.	ASSNRNTEAF
TRBV18	TRBJ1-1	.	ASSPQQGNTEAF
TRBV7-8	TRBJ1-1	.	ASRPRGGMNTEAF
TRBV6-7	TRBJ2-2	TRBD1	ASSYSQGANTGELF
TRBV7-6	TRBJ2-2	.	ASSLGQGLTTGELF
TRBV5-4	TRBJ1-4	.	ASRTGGEEKLF
TRBV9	TRBJ2-7	TRBD2	ASSPGLAHEQY
TRBV10-1	TRBJ1-3	TRBD1	ASTLDREVGMCGNTIY
TRBV23-1	TRBJ2-7	TRBD1	ASSGTGRGNYEQY
TRBV9	TRBJ2-3	.	ASSLQFTDTQY